A selection of T cell receptor beta chains follows, all from one sample in a study of T-cell reconstitution after alpha-beta-depleted transplantation in children. MiXCR was run by TCRdb on the PCR reads, yielding one entry per CDR3 protein. The sample yields approximately 99,000 distinct CDR3 sequences, 5.5% to 6.5% seen once. The sequencing used PBMCs, mostly from graft donor cells, collected 360 days after TCRalphabeta/CD19-depleted stem cell transplant. The receptor source for this set is a male patient under 10 years old who had a stem cell transplant for acute lymphoblastic leukemia, so the T cells may come from the graft donor. The CDR3 runs from the conserved cysteine through the conserved F or W. The D gene is left open where the match is weak. Size values are once, few and many counts, or a class for expanded clones, and some rows have none.

>18|few|.|TRBJ2-4|TRBV11-2
CASSSRSGRGLAKNIQYF
TGTGCCAGCAGCTCCCGAAGCGGCAGGGGACTAGCCAAAAACATTCAGTACTTC
>13|medium-sized|.|TRBJ2-1|TRBV20-1
CSGGLRFYNEQFF
TGCAGTGGGGGTCTACGGTTTTACAATGAGCAGTTCTTC
>15|.|TRBD1|TRBJ1-4|TRBV6-5
CASSYGSGGGEKLFF
TGTGCCAGCAGTTACGGGTCAGGGGGCGGTGAAAAACTGTTTTTT
>15|.|.|TRBJ2-7|TRBV9
CASSVGGNVGYEQYF
TGTGCCAGCAGCGTAGGCGGCAACGTTGGTTACGAGCAGTACTTC
>14|many|.|TRBJ2-1|TRBV28
CASSLATLYNEQFF
TGTGCCAGCAGTTTAGCGACCCTCTACAATGAGCAGTTCTTC
>16|many|TRBD1|TRBJ2-2|TRBV27
CASSSTGTGTTGELFF
TGTGCCAGCAGTTCCACCGGGACAGGGACGACCGGGGAGCTGTTTTTT
>12|.|.|TRBJ1-1|TRBV6-2/TRBV6-3
CASSYWRTEAFF
TGTGCCAGCAGTTACTGGAGGACTGAAGCTTTCTTT
>15|many|.|TRBJ2-2|TRBV29-1
CSVEEETSRSGELFF
TGCAGCGTTGAAGAGGAGACTAGTAGGTCCGGGGAGCTGTTTTTT
>11|many|.|TRBJ2-1|TRBV12-3/TRBV12-4
CALRAGNEQFF
TGTGCCCTCAGAGCAGGGAATGAGCAGTTCTTC
>13|many|.|TRBJ1-1|TRBV12-3/TRBV12-4
CASKFTGNTEAFF
TGTGCCAGCAAGTTCACAGGGAACACTGAAGCTTTCTTT
>19|.|TRBD1|TRBJ2-4|TRBV12-3/TRBV12-4
CASTPSWGTGKLAKNIQYF
TGTGCCAGCACCCCCAGTTGGGGGACAGGGAAACTAGCCAAAAACATTCAGTACTTC
>15|many|TRBD1|TRBJ2-1|TRBV2
CASSQGESSYNEQFF
TGTGCCAGCAGCCAGGGGGAGAGCTCCTACAATGAGCAGTTCTTC
>15|many|.|TRBJ1-5|TRBV12-3/TRBV12-4
CASISRGTRNQPQHF
TGTGCCAGCATCTCAAGGGGGACACGCAATCAGCCCCAGCATTTT
>15|few|TRBD1|TRBJ2-7|TRBV7-6
CASSLEDRGGREQYF
TGTGCCAGCAGCTTAGAAGACAGGGGTGGTAGGGAGCAGTACTTC
>15|once|TRBD2|TRBJ2-7|TRBV2
CASSESAGGSYEQYF
TGTGCCAGCAGTGAATCGGCGGGAGGATCCTACGAGCAGTACTTC
>14|few|TRBD2|TRBJ2-1|TRBV20-1
CSASVLAGGDEQFF
TGCAGTGCTAGCGTGCTAGCGGGAGGTGATGAGCAGTTCTTC
>14|.|.|TRBJ2-7|TRBV12-3/TRBV12-4
CASSQSKRAYEQYF
TGTGCCAGCAGTCAGAGTAAGCGGGCCTACGAGCAGTACTTC
>15|few|.|TRBJ2-2|TRBV7-6
CASSLFDPKIGELFF
TGTGCCAGCAGCTTATTTGATCCGAAGATCGGGGAGCTGTTTTTT
>15|many|.|TRBJ2-7|TRBV7-2
CASSSKGTWGYEQYF
TGTGCCAGCAGCTCCAAGGGGACATGGGGCTACGAGCAGTACTTC
>14|.|.|TRBJ2-7|TRBV5-1
CASSLEDGFYEQYF
TGCGCCAGCAGCTTGGAGGACGGATTCTACGAGCAGTACTTC
>13|many|TRBD2|TRBJ2-2|TRBV12-3/TRBV12-4
CASSSREAGELFF
TGTGCCAGCAGTTCCCGGGAGGCCGGGGAGCTGTTTTTT
>14|many|.|TRBJ2-2|TRBV20-1
CSAWDGPNTGELFF
TGCAGTGCCTGGGACGGACCGAACACCGGGGAGCTGTTTTTT
>16|.|TRBD2|TRBJ2-7|TRBV28
CASSLGLAGGPNEQYF
TGTGCCAGCAGTTTGGGGCTAGCGGGAGGGCCAAACGAGCAGTACTTC
>14|many|TRBD1|TRBJ2-5|TRBV15
CATSGGQAGETQYF
TGTGCCACCAGCGGGGGACAGGCAGGAGAGACCCAGTACTTC
>15|many|.|TRBJ2-1|TRBV7-9
CASRPSEDGYNEQFF
TGTGCCAGCAGACCTTCGGAGGATGGGTACAATGAGCAGTTCTTC
>13|.|.|TRBJ1-5|TRBV7-8
CASSLFRNQPQHF
TGTGCCAGCAGCTTATTCCGCAATCAGCCCCAGCATTTT
>15|few|.|TRBJ1-6|TRBV6-5
CASSSLTRENSPLHF
TGTGCCAGCAGTTCCCTGACAAGGGAGAATTCACCCCTCCACTTT
>15|many|.|TRBJ2-7|TRBV7-2
CASSSPWDNSYEQYF
TGTGCCAGCAGCTCCCCGTGGGACAACTCCTACGAGCAGTACTTC
>18|few|TRBD2|TRBJ2-2|TRBV20-1
CSARDGKGLAGWAGELFF
TGCAGTGCTAGAGATGGGAAGGGACTAGCGGGATGGGCCGGGGAGCTGTTTTTT
>15|few|.|TRBJ2-3|TRBV7-9
CASSFDSGVTDTQYF
TGTGCCAGCAGCTTCGACTCAGGGGTCACAGATACGCAGTATTTT
>13|many|TRBD1|TRBJ2-7|TRBV20-1
CSAPRDRRYEQYF
TGCAGTGCCCCGAGGGACAGGAGATACGAGCAGTACTTC
>18|.|TRBD2|TRBJ2-1|TRBV27
CASRMVAGVPSSYNEQFF
TGTGCCAGCCGAATGGTAGCGGGAGTGCCTAGCTCCTACAATGAGCAGTTCTTC
>15|many|.|TRBJ2-5|TRBV28
CAVQGHYKLKETQYF
TGTGCCGTACAGGGCCACTATAAATTGAAAGAGACCCAGTACTTC
>14|many|TRBD2|TRBJ2-5|TRBV6-2/TRBV6-3
CASRARTSGETQYF
TGTGCCAGCAGAGCCCGGACTAGCGGGGAGACCCAGTACTTC
>12|many|.|TRBJ2-7|TRBV25-1
CASSGQPYEQYF
TGTGCCAGCAGCGGACAGCCCTACGAGCAGTACTTC
>14|.|TRBD1|TRBJ2-1|TRBV4-1
CASSLGQVGNEQFF
TGCGCCAGCAGCCTCGGACAGGTAGGCAATGAGCAGTTCTTC
>15|many|.|TRBJ1-2|TRBV9
CASSVGETVPYGYTF
TGTGCCAGCAGCGTAGGAGAGACCGTGCCGTATGGCTACACCTTC
>11|many|TRBD1|TRBJ1-2|TRBV7-9
CASSYDRDYTF
TGTGCCAGCAGTTACGACAGGGACTACACCTTC
>15|.|.|TRBJ2-7|TRBV6-1
CASSPARGSSYEQYF
TGTGCCAGCAGCCCCGCGAGGGGAAGCTCCTACGAGCAGTACTTC
>19|many|TRBD2|TRBJ2-3|TRBV28
CASSSPPTGAGEFTDTQYF
TGTGCCAGCAGTTCCCCTCCTACTGGAGCGGGAGAATTCACAGATACGCAGTATTTT
>13|many|.|TRBJ1-6|TRBV20-1
CSASATRQSPLHF
TGCAGTGCTAGTGCCACGCGGCAGTCACCCCTCCACTTT
>11|many|.|TRBJ2-7|TRBV2
CASRSTWEQYF
TGTGCCAGCAGATCGACCTGGGAGCAGTACTTC
>14|many|TRBD1|TRBJ2-3|TRBV4-2
CASSQEQGADTQYF
TGTGCCAGCAGCCAAGAACAGGGGGCAGATACGCAGTATTTT
>16|many|TRBD2|TRBJ2-1|TRBV7-2
CASSKSSGYALNEQFF
TGTGCCAGCAGCAAGTCTAGCGGGTACGCTCTTAATGAGCAGTTCTTC
>12|many|.|TRBJ1-4|TRBV4-3
CASGGSNEKLFF
TGCGCCAGCGGTGGTAGTAATGAAAAACTGTTTTTT
>15|many|.|TRBJ2-2|TRBV4-3
CASSLTMGDTGELFF
TGCGCCAGCAGCCTCACGATGGGCGACACCGGGGAGCTGTTTTTT
>13|many|.|TRBJ2-1|TRBV4-2
CASSQGNTPKQFF
TGTGCCAGCAGCCAAGGGAACACCCCGAAACAGTTCTTC
>11|many|.|TRBJ2-2|TRBV18
CASSRDGELFF
TGTGCCAGCTCCCGGGACGGGGAGCTGTTTTTT
>17|many|.|TRBJ2-1|TRBV27
CASSHLSRLPINNEQFF
TGTGCCAGCAGTCACCTGAGCAGGCTACCTATTAACAATGAGCAGTTCTTC
>11|.|.|TRBJ2-1|TRBV9
CASSISNEQFF
TGTGCCAGCAGCATCAGCAATGAGCAGTTCTTC
>14|many|.|TRBJ2-7|TRBV5-8
CASSTTASSYEQYF
TGTGCCAGCAGCACCACAGCTAGCTCCTACGAGCAGTACTTC
>14|many|.|TRBJ1-2|TRBV28
CASSPPGGVYGYTF
TGTGCCAGCAGTCCCCCTGGGGGCGTGTATGGCTACACCTTC
>10|few|.|TRBJ2-7|TRBV20-1
CSAVEYEQYF
TGCAGTGCCGTGGAGTACGAGCAGTACTTC
>13|many|.|TRBJ2-3|TRBV11-3
CASSLGHRDTQYF
TGTGCCAGCAGCTTAGGACACAGGGATACGCAGTATTTT
>14|few|.|TRBJ1-5|TRBV20-1
CSAPLRGSDQPQHF
TGCAGTGCTCCGTTAAGGGGGTCCGATCAGCCCCAGCATTTT
>13|few|.|TRBJ1-2|TRBV30
CAWGRESNYGYTF
TGTGCCTGGGGCCGAGAATCTAACTATGGCTACACCTTC
>16|many|.|TRBJ2-1|TRBV7-8
CASRRRGDSSYNEQFF
TGTGCCAGCAGGAGGCGGGGGGACAGCTCCTACAATGAGCAGTTCTTC
>12|many|.|TRBJ2-5|TRBV10-3
CAISAPQETQYF
TGTGCCATCAGTGCCCCCCAAGAGACCCAGTACTTC